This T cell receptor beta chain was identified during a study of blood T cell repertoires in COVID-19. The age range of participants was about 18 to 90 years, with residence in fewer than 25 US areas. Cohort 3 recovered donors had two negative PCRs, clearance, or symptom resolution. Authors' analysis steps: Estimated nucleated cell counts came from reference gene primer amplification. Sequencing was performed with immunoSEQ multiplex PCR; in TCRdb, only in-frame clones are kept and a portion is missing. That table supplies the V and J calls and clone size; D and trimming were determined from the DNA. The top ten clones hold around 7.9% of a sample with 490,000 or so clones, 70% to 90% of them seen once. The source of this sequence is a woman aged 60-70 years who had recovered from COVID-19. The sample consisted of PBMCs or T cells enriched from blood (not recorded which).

The CDR3 here is CSASPPGEGEKLFF. The DNA for the CDR3 is TGCAGTGCTAGTCCCCCGGGGGAGGGTGAAAAACTGTTTTTT. The chain joins TRBV20-1 to TRBJ1-4, with a tentative D call TRBD1 (5 bases). Germline V gene data show CDR1 as DFQATT and CDR2 as SNEGSKA (reference sequence). V was cut by 3 bases and J by 7 bases, with 15 bases left in between. The length of the CDR3 is 14 residues.